This is a list of T cell receptor beta chains from one sample in a study of blood T cell repertoires in COVID-19. This table comes from immunoSEQ multiplex PCR, and its TCRdb copy is limited to in-frame clones, with some not included. This sample has some 150,000 clones, with about 82% found just once. Sequenced: peripheral blood. The receptors derive from a woman aged 55 to 70 with acute or convalescent COVID-19. The CDR3 runs from the conserved cysteine through the conserved F or W. The D gene is left open where the match is weak. Part of the rows lack a size; the others show once, few, many or a class for expanded clones.

d_gene: -; v_gene: TRBV20-1; abundance: few; j_gene: TRBJ1-5; CDR3aa: CSASPGFGNQPQHF; CDR3nt: TGCAGTGCTAGTCCAGGGTTTGGCAATCAGCCCCAGCATTTT
d_gene: TRBD1; v_gene: TRBV9; abundance: -; j_gene: TRBJ2-5; CDR3aa: CASSARDSLEETQYF; CDR3nt: TGTGCCAGCAGCGCCCGGGACAGCTTAGAAGAGACCCAGTACTTC
d_gene: TRBD1; v_gene: TRBV10-3; abundance: -; j_gene: TRBJ1-4; CDR3aa: CAISEGQDRGSEKLFF; CDR3nt: TGTGCCATCAGTGAAGGTCAGGACAGGGGGAGTGAAAAACTGTTTTTT
d_gene: TRBD1; v_gene: TRBV7-6; abundance: -; j_gene: TRBJ1-3; CDR3aa: CASSLAVTGGRLSSGNTIYF; CDR3nt: TGTGCCAGCAGCTTAGCGGTGACAGGGGGCCGCCTCAGCTCTGGAAACACCATATATTTT
d_gene: TRBD1; v_gene: TRBV24-1; abundance: -; j_gene: TRBJ1-4; CDR3aa: CATSTTDRGREKLFF; CDR3nt: TGTGCCACCAGTACTACGGACAGGGGGCGTGAAAAACTGTTTTTT
d_gene: TRBD1; v_gene: TRBV5-1; abundance: -; j_gene: TRBJ2-7; CDR3aa: CASRAGQGLWNYEQYF; CDR3nt: TGCGCCAGCAGGGCGGGACAGGGGCTCTGGAACTACGAGCAGTACTTC
d_gene: -; v_gene: TRBV19; abundance: -; j_gene: TRBJ2-2; CDR3aa: CASNMDRNTGELFF; CDR3nt: TGTGCCAGTAACATGGACAGGAACACCGGGGAGCTGTTTTTT
d_gene: -; v_gene: TRBV9; abundance: -; j_gene: TRBJ2-7; CDR3aa: CASSAHLGGALGEQYF; CDR3nt: TGTGCCAGCAGCGCCCACCTAGGGGGGGCCCTGGGAGAGCAGTACTTC
d_gene: TRBD1; v_gene: TRBV2; abundance: -; j_gene: TRBJ2-1; CDR3aa: CATRTGFDLGVEQFF; CDR3nt: TGTGCCACAAGGACAGGGTTCGACCTGGGGGTTGAGCAGTTCTTC
d_gene: TRBD1; v_gene: TRBV27; abundance: once; j_gene: TRBJ1-1; CDR3aa: CASSRTGTGVTEAFF; CDR3nt: TGTGCCAGCAGTCGAACCGGGACAGGAGTCACTGAAGCTTTCTTT
d_gene: -; v_gene: TRBV7-8; abundance: -; j_gene: TRBJ1-1; CDR3aa: CASSLAGGTRVNTEAFF; CDR3nt: TGTGCCAGCAGCTTGGCTGGGGGCACGAGGGTGAACACTGAAGCTTTCTTT
d_gene: TRBD1; v_gene: TRBV18; abundance: -; j_gene: TRBJ2-7; CDR3aa: CASSRTGKGFYEQYF; CDR3nt: TGTGCCAGCTCACGGACAGGGAAAGGTTTCTACGAGCAGTACTTC
d_gene: -; v_gene: TRBV19; abundance: -; j_gene: TRBJ2-6; CDR3aa: CASAPEPGANVLTF; CDR3nt: TGTGCCAGTGCTCCTGAGCCCGGGGCCAACGTCCTGACTTTC
d_gene: TRBD2; v_gene: TRBV7-6; abundance: -; j_gene: TRBJ2-5; CDR3aa: CASSPPTLTSGQETQYF; CDR3nt: TGTGCCAGCAGCCCACCAACTCTGACTAGCGGCCAAGAGACCCAGTACTTC
d_gene: -; v_gene: TRBV5-1; abundance: -; j_gene: TRBJ1-2; CDR3aa: CASSLATGQPRNYGYTF; CDR3nt: TGCGCCAGCAGCTTGGCCACAGGACAACCGAGGAACTATGGCTACACCTTC
d_gene: -; v_gene: TRBV7-9; abundance: -; j_gene: TRBJ2-5; CDR3aa: CASSFSGDSETQYF; CDR3nt: TGTGCCAGCAGCTTCTCGGGGGATAGTGAGACCCAGTACTTC
d_gene: -; v_gene: TRBV4-2; abundance: -; j_gene: TRBJ2-5; CDR3aa: CASSPREGVGETQYF; CDR3nt: TGTGCCAGCAGCCCCCGTGAGGGGGTAGGGGAGACCCAGTACTTC
d_gene: -; v_gene: TRBV9; abundance: -; j_gene: TRBJ2-2; CDR3aa: CASSVASANTGELFF; CDR3nt: TGTGCCAGCAGCGTAGCCAGTGCGAACACCGGGGAGCTGTTTTTT
d_gene: -; v_gene: TRBV5-1; abundance: -; j_gene: TRBJ2-5; CDR3aa: CASSPSGVQETQYF; CDR3nt: TGCGCCAGCAGCCCCTCCGGAGTGCAAGAGACCCAGTACTTC
d_gene: TRBD1; v_gene: TRBV3-1/TRBV3-2; abundance: -; j_gene: TRBJ2-7; CDR3aa: CASSQGGTGAFEQYF; CDR3nt: TGTGCCAGCAGCCAAGGTGGGACAGGGGCGTTCGAGCAGTACTTC
d_gene: TRBD2; v_gene: TRBV5-1; abundance: -; j_gene: TRBJ2-5; CDR3aa: CASSLAGTNKETQYF; CDR3nt: TGCGCCAGCAGCTTGGCTGGGACTAACAAAGAGACCCAGTACTTC
d_gene: -; v_gene: TRBV28; abundance: -; j_gene: TRBJ1-5; CDR3aa: CASSLVHSNQPQHF; CDR3nt: TGTGCCAGCAGTTTGGTACATAGCAATCAGCCCCAGCATTTT
d_gene: -; v_gene: TRBV10-3; abundance: -; j_gene: TRBJ2-4; CDR3aa: CAISEEGGVAKNIQYF; CDR3nt: TGTGCCATCAGTGAGGAAGGCGGCGTAGCCAAAAACATTCAGTACTTC
d_gene: -; v_gene: TRBV5-1; abundance: -; j_gene: TRBJ1-2; CDR3aa: CASSWRTETSYTF; CDR3nt: TGCGCCAGCAGCTGGAGGACAGAAACCTCCTACACCTTC
d_gene: -; v_gene: TRBV28; abundance: -; j_gene: TRBJ2-5; CDR3aa: CASSLGGRETQYF; CDR3nt: TGTGCCAGCAGTTTAGGGGGGAGAGAGACCCAGTACTTC
d_gene: TRBD2; v_gene: TRBV11-3; abundance: -; j_gene: TRBJ2-3; CDR3aa: CASTKGSGGISTDTQYF; CDR3nt: TGTGCCAGCACCAAAGGAAGCGGGGGGATTAGCACAGATACGCAGTATTTT
d_gene: TRBD1; v_gene: TRBV27; abundance: -; j_gene: TRBJ2-7; CDR3aa: CASSKAGTGPYEQYF; CDR3nt: TGTGCCAGCAGCAAGGCCGGGACAGGGCCCTACGAGCAGTACTTC
d_gene: -; v_gene: TRBV7-9; abundance: -; j_gene: TRBJ2-1; CDR3aa: CASSLGRGPLDNEQFF; CDR3nt: TGTGCCAGCAGCTTAGGCAGGGGCCCTTTGGACAATGAGCAGTTCTTC
d_gene: -; v_gene: TRBV7-2; abundance: -; j_gene: TRBJ2-2; CDR3aa: CASSLDWIGELFF; CDR3nt: TGTGCCAGCAGCCTGGACTGGATCGGGGAGCTGTTTTTT
d_gene: -; v_gene: TRBV2; abundance: once; j_gene: TRBJ2-4; CDR3aa: CASGGPAKNIQYF; CDR3nt: TGTGCCAGCGGCGGCCCTGCCAAAAACATTCAGTACTTC
d_gene: TRBD1; v_gene: TRBV6-6; abundance: once; j_gene: TRBJ1-1; CDR3aa: CASSYPRQGRTEAFF; CDR3nt: TGTGCCAGCAGTTACCCACGACAGGGCCGCACTGAAGCTTTCTTT
d_gene: -; v_gene: TRBV6-5; abundance: -; j_gene: TRBJ2-4; CDR3aa: CASSYTGLAKNIQYF; CDR3nt: TGTGCCAGCAGTTATACAGGCCTAGCCAAAAACATTCAGTACTTC
d_gene: TRBD1; v_gene: TRBV10-3; abundance: -; j_gene: TRBJ2-2; CDR3aa: CAISESYRGSTGELFF; CDR3nt: TGTGCCATCAGTGAGTCGTACAGGGGGTCCACCGGGGAGCTGTTTTTT
d_gene: -; v_gene: TRBV9; abundance: -; j_gene: TRBJ1-3; CDR3aa: CASSALGGSGNTIYF; CDR3nt: TGTGCCAGCAGCGCCCTAGGGGGCTCTGGAAACACCATATATTTT
d_gene: -; v_gene: TRBV28; abundance: -; j_gene: TRBJ1-5; CDR3aa: CASSRAPRRNQPQHF; CDR3nt: TGTGCCAGCAGTCGCGCCCCTCGCAGGAACCAGCCCCAGCATTTT
d_gene: -; v_gene: TRBV14; abundance: -; j_gene: TRBJ1-2; CDR3aa: CASSQISGYGYTF; CDR3nt: TGTGCCAGCAGCCAAATATCAGGCTATGGCTACACCTTC
d_gene: -; v_gene: TRBV5-1; abundance: -; j_gene: TRBJ2-7; CDR3aa: CASSPRGASYEQYF; CDR3nt: TGCGCCAGCAGCCCCAGGGGGGCATCCTACGAGCAGTACTTC
d_gene: -; v_gene: TRBV9; abundance: -; j_gene: TRBJ1-6; CDR3aa: CASSLRANSPLHF; CDR3nt: TGTGCCAGCAGCCTCAGGGCGAATTCACCCCTCCACTTT
d_gene: -; v_gene: TRBV11-2; abundance: -; j_gene: TRBJ2-1; CDR3aa: CASSPAPSYNEQFF; CDR3nt: TGTGCCAGCAGCCCCGCTCCCAGCTACAATGAGCAGTTCTTC
d_gene: TRBD2; v_gene: TRBV15; abundance: -; j_gene: TRBJ2-3; CDR3aa: CATSRLAGGPVDTQYF; CDR3nt: TGTGCCACCAGCCGGCTAGCGGGGGGGCCCGTAGATACGCAGTATTTT
d_gene: -; v_gene: TRBV7-9; abundance: -; j_gene: TRBJ2-5; CDR3aa: CASSFGQVETQYF; CDR3nt: TGTGCCAGCAGCTTCGGCCAGGTCGAGACCCAGTACTTC
d_gene: TRBD2; v_gene: TRBV2; abundance: -; j_gene: TRBJ2-1; CDR3aa: CASSGLAGGYNEQFF; CDR3nt: TGTGCCAGCAGTGGGCTAGCGGGGGGATACAATGAGCAGTTCTTC
d_gene: TRBD1; v_gene: TRBV7-9; abundance: -; j_gene: TRBJ2-2; CDR3aa: CASSPPRDREANTGELFF; CDR3nt: TGTGCCAGCAGCCCACCCCGGGACAGGGAGGCGAACACCGGGGAGCTGTTTTTT
d_gene: -; v_gene: TRBV2; abundance: -; j_gene: TRBJ2-6; CDR3aa: CASSARFSGANVLTF; CDR3nt: TGTGCCAGCAGTGCGAGATTCTCTGGGGCCAACGTCCTGACTTTC
d_gene: -; v_gene: TRBV11-3; abundance: -; j_gene: TRBJ2-7; CDR3aa: CASSRRGISSSYEQYF; CDR3nt: TGTGCCAGCAGCCGTAGGGGGATCTCTAGCTCCTACGAGCAGTACTTC
d_gene: -; v_gene: TRBV6-5; abundance: few; j_gene: TRBJ1-2; CDR3aa: CASLGWDGYTF; CDR3nt: TGTGCCAGTCTCGGGTGGGATGGCTACACCTTC
d_gene: TRBD1; v_gene: TRBV7-8; abundance: once; j_gene: TRBJ2-7; CDR3aa: CASSLAVRDRGLPTYEQYF; CDR3nt: TGTGCCAGCAGCTTAGCGGTCCGGGACAGGGGGCTCCCTACCTACGAGCAGTACTTC
d_gene: -; v_gene: TRBV5-1; abundance: -; j_gene: TRBJ2-5; CDR3aa: CASSLANSRETQYF; CDR3nt: TGCGCCAGCAGCTTGGCTAACTCCCGGGAGACCCAGTACTTC
d_gene: -; v_gene: TRBV19; abundance: -; j_gene: TRBJ1-5; CDR3aa: CASSRSWSFNQPQHF; CDR3nt: TGTGCCAGTAGTCGGAGTTGGTCTTTCAATCAGCCCCAGCATTTT